Presented here are 2 T cell receptor beta chains from one specimen sequenced in a study of CD8+CD57+ T cells in acquired aplastic anemia (dated by TCRdb to the late 2010s). TCRdb names Illumina HiSeq 2000 as the instrument used. TCR beta VDJ combination and CDR3 sequence profiling used genomic DNA as the template. The public reads were reprocessed in TCRdb via fastp at Q25 and MiXCR, keeping in-frame beta chains. Identical CDR3 protein sequences are pooled into one entry, listed with their most common genes and DNA. Here the sample has 250,000 to 350,000 distinct CDR3 sequences; roughly 50% occur a single time. Clones ranked in the top ten supply roughly 8% of the sample. The sequenced sample was sorted CD4+, CD8+, or CD8+CD57+ T cells (not recorded which) from PBMCs. Every receptor here comes from a human donor with severe aplastic anemia or a healthy control (not recorded which).

This clonotype was detected only a few times. The V call is TRBV6-6, the J call TRBJ2-7, with 9 bases that match TRBD1. Trimming cost V 2 bases and J 6 bases; bases outside gene matches: 5. Looked up from germline, CDR1 is MNHNY and CDR2 is SVGAGI (reference sequence). The CDR3 extends over 14 amino acids. DNA of the CDR3: TGTGCCAGCAGTTACCGGGACAGGGATTTCGAGCAGTACTTC. Translated, it gives CASSYRDRDFEQYF.

V usage is TRBV7-9 and J usage is TRBJ2-6; 9 bases are a match to TRBD1. The CDR3 is made up of 17 amino acids. Trimming took 5 bases from V and 6 from J; bases not matched to a gene: 11. Germline V gives CDR1 SEHNR, CDR2 FQNEAQ (reference sequence). In DNA, the CDR3 is TGTGCCAGCAGCCCTATTACAGGGGGCGTTGTGGCCAACGTCCTGACTTTC. Protein sequence: CASSPITGGVVANVLTF.